Listed here are 11 T cell receptor beta chains from one sample, sequenced in a study of blood T cell repertoires in COVID-19. Using immunoSEQ multiplex PCR, the repertoire was profiled, and TCRdb retains in-frame clones only, with some absent. The top ten clones hold approximately 8% of a sample with 200,000 to 250,000 clones, about 81% of them seen once. The specimen sequenced was peripheral blood. The origin of the receptors is a woman older than 75 with COVID-19, enrolled during active disease.

The chain couples TRBV27 to TRBJ2-2; a possible D gene is TRBD1 (6 bases). The CDR3 runs 16 residues. The V and J ends lost 0 bases and 6 bases respectively, with 14 bases between them. The V gene's germline CDR1 is MNHEY and CDR2 SMNVEV (reference sequence). CDR3 region: CASSLSRTVGPGELFF. The CDR3 DNA sequence: TGTGCCAGCAGTTTATCCAGGACAGTGGGTCCCGGGGAGCTGTTTTTT.

V usage is TRBV7-8 and J usage is TRBJ1-2; D is undetermined. The CDR3 extends over 16 amino acids. V lost 4 bases to trimming and J lost 3 bases, with 18 bases between them. From germline, CDR1 is SGHVS and CDR2 FQNEAQ. CDR3 nucleotide sequence: TGTGCCAGCAGCTCTATAGAACGACAAGGTGACTATGGCTACACCTTC. Protein: CASSSIERQGDYGYTF.

This chain joins TRBV6-2 or TRBV6-3 and TRBJ2-7; 7 bases are shared with TRBD1. After removal of 5 bases from V and 3 bases from J, the junction contained 7 bases not matched to a gene. The germline V gene encodes CDR1 MNHEY and CDR2 SVGEGT. This CDR3 is built from 14 residues. DNA of the CDR3: TGTGCCAGCAGTACACGACAGGGAAGCTACGAGCAGTACTTC. Its protein is CASSTRQGSYEQYF.

This clone appeared a single time. V and J are TRBV5-6 and TRBJ2-3; 8 positions match TRBD2. V was clipped by 1 base and J by 5 bases; unmatched bases: 6. CDR3 length: 15 amino acids. From germline, CDR1 is SGHDT and CDR2 YYEEEE. DNA of the CDR3: TGTGCCAGCAGCTTGCCGGGGACTAGAATAGATACGCAGTATTTT. Protein: CASSLPGTRIDTQYF. Variable domain in full (rest from reference TRBV5-6 and TRBJ2-3): DAGVTQSPTHLIKTRGQQVTLRCSPKSGHDTVSWYQQALGQGPQFIFQYYEEEERQRGNFPDRFSGHQFPNYSSELNVNALLLGDSALYLCASSLPGTRIDTQYFGPGTRLTVL.

The chain employs TRBV10-3 and TRBJ1-4; D gene ambiguous. V was cut by 10 bases and J by 4 bases, with 13 bases left in between. The germline V gene encodes CDR1 ENHRY and CDR2 SYGVKD. This CDR3 region has 13 residues. The CDR3 protein is CASSGLINEKLFF. The CDR3 DNA sequence: TGTGCCAGCTCTGGACTGATTAATGAAAAACTGTTTTTT.

The V and J genes are TRBV14 and TRBJ1-1; D is unclear. This CDR3 is built from 13 residues. The V end was cut by 3 bases, the J end by 0 bases, with 5 bases between. Per the germline V gene, CDR1 is SGHDN and CDR2 is FVKESK. CDR3 amino acids: CASSQGMNTEAFF. The CDR3 DNA reads as TGTGCCAGCAGCCAGGGCATGAACACTGAAGCTTTCTTT.

The sample holds a few counts of this clone. The chain uses TRBV30 and TRBJ1-2, with TRBD1 matching over 7 bases. Germline V gives CDR1 GTSNPN, CDR2 SVGIG (reference sequence). Unmatched junction bases numbered 9, after V lost 3 bases and J lost 5 bases. This CDR3 is built from 14 residues. As DNA, the CDR3 is TGTGCCTGGAGAGGAGGGACAGCGGGTTATGGCTACACCTTC. This gives the protein CAWRGGTAGYGYTF. Full variable domain (remainder filled in from reference TRBV30 and TRBJ1-2): SQTIHQWPATLVQPVGSPLSLECTVEGTSNPNLYWYRQAAGRGLQLLFYSVGIGQISSEVPQNLSASRPQDRQFILSSKKLLLSDSGFYLCAWRGGTAGYGYTFGSGTRLTVV.

This chain uses TRBV18 with TRBJ2-1; 11 nucleotides align to TRBD2. Per germline, CDR1 KGHSH and CDR2 LQKENI. The CDR3 has 16 residues. V was pared by 6 bases and J by 7 bases, with 11 bases of the junction left unmatched. The CDR3 is CASSPQGLAGGNEQFF. CDR3 nucleotides: TGTGCCAGCTCGCCCCAAGGACTAGCGGGCGGAAATGAGCAGTTCTTC. Complete variable domain (other parts from reference TRBV18 and TRBJ2-1): NAGVMQNPRHLVRRRGQEARLRCSPMKGHSHVYWYRQLPEEGLKFMVYLQKENIIDESGMPKERFSAEFPKEGPSILRIQQVVRGDSAAYFCASSPQGLAGGNEQFFGPGTRLTVL.

This chain connects TRBV4-1 to TRBJ2-7, with 8 nucleotides matching TRBD2. V dropped 0 bases and J dropped 3; count of bases not matched to a gene: 7. CDR3 length equals 16 residues. CDR1 is MGHRA and CDR2 is YSYEKL in the germline V gene. The CDR3 sequence: CASSQEATSGIYEQYF. Written as DNA, the CDR3 is TGCGCCAGCAGCCAAGAGGCCACTAGCGGTATCTACGAGCAGTACTTC.

This chain connects TRBV5-1 to TRBJ2-5; D not certain. This CDR3 comprises 12 residues. Germline CDR1 is SGHRS and CDR2 is YFSETQ. Trimming stripped 2 bases from V and 2 bases from J, with 4 bases between. The DNA of the CDR3 is TGCGCCAGCAGCTTTCCACAAGAGACCCAGTACTTC. Encoded protein: CASSFPQETQYF.

The chain uses TRBV9 and TRBJ2-7; D is ambiguous. The CDR3 loop spans 15 amino acids. V lost 3 bases, J lost 3 bases, and 16 bases lay in between. Per germline, CDR1 SGDLS and CDR2 YYNGEE. This CDR3 is CASSARFTGIYEQYF. DNA for the CDR3: TGTGCCAGCAGCGCACGGTTCACGGGTATCTACGAGCAGTACTTC.